Below are 8 T cell receptor beta chains sequenced from a single sample in a study of cytomegalovirus exposure and HLA in healthy donors. The primer mix had 60 Vbeta and 13 Jbeta primers. Data came from immunoSEQ multiplex PCR; TCRdb stores just in-frame clones and leaves some out. The repertoire holds about 190,000 clones, with more than 75% as singletons. Sequenced: PBMCs. The receptor set was obtained from a woman aged 18-29 years in good health and CMV-seronegative.

The rearrangement joins TRBV27 to TRBJ2-7; 10 nucleotides match TRBD2. This CDR3 has 16 amino acids. Germline loops: CDR1 MNHEY, CDR2 SMNVEV (reference sequence). Losses at the gene ends were 3 bases for V and 4 bases for J; bases not matched to a gene: 9. CDR3 in amino acids: CASSFSPSGSAYEQYF. CDR3 DNA: TGTGCCAGCAGTTTCTCCCCTAGCGGGAGTGCGTACGAGCAGTACTTC.

The chain employs TRBV6-1 and TRBJ2-2; 10 bases are a match to TRBD2. Germline V gene lookup returns CDR1 MNHNS and CDR2 SASEGT. Trimming cost V 3 bases and J 7 bases; bases outside gene matches: 17. The length of the CDR3 is 19 residues. CDR3 nucleotide sequence: TGTGCCAGCAGTGATCAGCTAGCGGGAGCTACGATGAGAGGCGGGGAGCTGTTTTTT. This sequence encodes CASSDQLAGATMRGGELFF.

The chain has TRBV7-5 and TRBJ2-5; TRBD1 is the table's D call, not checked against the DNA. TRBV7-5 is classified as a pseudogene. The CDR3 has 15 amino acids. Here the CDR3 reads CVRSLAPQRGKTQYF. The DNA of the CDR3 is TGTGTCAGAAGCTTAGCCCCCCAAAGGGGAAAGACCCAGTACTTC.

The rearrangement joins TRBV21-1 to TRBJ1-3; TRBD1, the table's D call, was not compared with the DNA. TRBV21-1 is tagged as a pseudogene. CDR3 length: 19 residues. The CDR3 coding sequence is TGTGCCAGCAGCAAAGCTTGTTTGGGACAGCCTCGGTCTGGAAACACCATATATTTT. Its translation: CASSKACLGQPRSGNTIYF.

This rearrangement joins TRBV15 to TRBJ2-5; 9 positions agree with TRBD2. Germline V gene data show CDR1 as LNHNV and CDR2 as YYDKDF (reference sequence). The V segment lost 1 base and the J segment 2 bases; nucleotides outside the gene matches: 11. There are 18 residues in the CDR3. In DNA form, the CDR3 reads TGTGCCACCAGCAGAGCGGAAGCGGGAGGTCTCCCTCAAGAGACCCAGTACTTC. This encodes CATSRAEAGGLPQETQYF.

The chain uses TRBV5-1 and TRBJ2-7; possible D gene TRBD2, 6 bases. V was shortened by 4 bases and J by 2 bases, with 13 bases between the two germline ends. Germline lookup yields CDR1 SGHRS and CDR2 YFSETQ. This CDR3 is built from 14 residues. CDR3 DNA sequence: TGCGCCAGCAGCACCGGAGGAGGGCCCTACGAGCAGTACTTC. Translated, it gives CASSTGGGPYEQYF.

The genes are TRBV7-2 and TRBJ1-2; TRBD1 might be the D (6 bases). Deletions cut 5 bases from V and 5 bases from J, with 18 bases between. The CDR3 totals 15 residues. Germline V gives CDR1 SGHTA, CDR2 FQGNSA. The CDR3, as DNA: TGTGCCAGCAGCCTAATGGGACAAGTCATTTATGGCTACACCTTC. It encodes CASSLMGQVIYGYTF.

This clone was picked up a small number of times. The genes are TRBV6-6 and TRBJ1-1; weak D call: TRBD1 (5 bases). V shed 6 bases and J shed 5 bases, with 19 bases lying between them. Germline loops: CDR1 MNHNY, CDR2 SVGAGI (reference sequence). The CDR3 is made up of 15 amino acids. For the CDR3, the DNA is TGTGCCAGCAGCTCCGTCGGGGGAGAAGGTACTGAAGCTTTCTTT. It translates to CASSSVGGEGTEAFF.